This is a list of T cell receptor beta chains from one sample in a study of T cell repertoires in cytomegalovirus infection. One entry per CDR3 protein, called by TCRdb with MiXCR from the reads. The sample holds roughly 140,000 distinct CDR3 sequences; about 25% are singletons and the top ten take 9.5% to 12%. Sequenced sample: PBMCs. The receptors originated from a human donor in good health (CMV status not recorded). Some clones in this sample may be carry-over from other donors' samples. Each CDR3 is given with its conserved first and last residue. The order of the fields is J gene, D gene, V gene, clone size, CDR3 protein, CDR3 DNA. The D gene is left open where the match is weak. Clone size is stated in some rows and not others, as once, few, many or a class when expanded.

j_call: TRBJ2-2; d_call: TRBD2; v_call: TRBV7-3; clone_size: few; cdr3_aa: CASSLAGGPTGELFF; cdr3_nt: TGTGCCAGCAGCCTAGCGGGGGGGCCCACCGGGGAGCTGTTTTTT
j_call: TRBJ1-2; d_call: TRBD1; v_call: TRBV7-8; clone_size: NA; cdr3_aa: CASSLGRGLGGYTF; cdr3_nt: TGTGCCAGCAGCTTAGGCAGGGGGCTCGGTGGCTACACCTTC
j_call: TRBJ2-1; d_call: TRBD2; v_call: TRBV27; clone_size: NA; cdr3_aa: CASSFLRSGRAPDEQFF; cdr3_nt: TGTGCCAGCAGTTTCCTCCGTAGCGGGAGGGCCCCAGATGAGCAGTTCTTC
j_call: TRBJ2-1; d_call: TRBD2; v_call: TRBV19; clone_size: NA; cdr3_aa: CASKTSGQYNEQFF; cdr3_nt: TGTGCCAGTAAGACTAGCGGGCAGTACAATGAGCAGTTCTTC
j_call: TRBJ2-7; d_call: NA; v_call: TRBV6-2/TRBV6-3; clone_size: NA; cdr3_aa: CASSTGDEQYF; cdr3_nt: TGTGCCAGCAGCACCGGGGACGAGCAGTACTTC
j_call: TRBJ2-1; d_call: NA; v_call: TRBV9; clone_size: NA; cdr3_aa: CASSVILGGEQFF; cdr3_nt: TGTGCCAGCAGCGTAATCTTGGGGGGTGAGCAGTTCTTC
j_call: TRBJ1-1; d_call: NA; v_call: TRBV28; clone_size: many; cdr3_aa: CASRSPLQSTHTGFTEAFF; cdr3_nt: TGTGCCAGCAGATCCCCGCTGCAAAGTACCCACACAGGGTTCACTGAAGCTTTCTTT
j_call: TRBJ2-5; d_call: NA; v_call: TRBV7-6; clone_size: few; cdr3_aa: CASSLNAQETQYF; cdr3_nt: TGTGCCAGCAGCTTAAACGCCCAAGAGACCCAGTACTTC
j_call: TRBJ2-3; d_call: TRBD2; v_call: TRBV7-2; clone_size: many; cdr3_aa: CASTKNLPGLAITDTQYF; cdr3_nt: TGTGCCAGCACAAAGAATTTACCGGGACTAGCGATCACAGATACGCAGTATTTT
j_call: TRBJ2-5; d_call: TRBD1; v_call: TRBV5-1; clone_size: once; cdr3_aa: CASSDRVQETQYF; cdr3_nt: TGCGCCAGCAGCGACAGGGTCCAAGAGACCCAGTACTTC